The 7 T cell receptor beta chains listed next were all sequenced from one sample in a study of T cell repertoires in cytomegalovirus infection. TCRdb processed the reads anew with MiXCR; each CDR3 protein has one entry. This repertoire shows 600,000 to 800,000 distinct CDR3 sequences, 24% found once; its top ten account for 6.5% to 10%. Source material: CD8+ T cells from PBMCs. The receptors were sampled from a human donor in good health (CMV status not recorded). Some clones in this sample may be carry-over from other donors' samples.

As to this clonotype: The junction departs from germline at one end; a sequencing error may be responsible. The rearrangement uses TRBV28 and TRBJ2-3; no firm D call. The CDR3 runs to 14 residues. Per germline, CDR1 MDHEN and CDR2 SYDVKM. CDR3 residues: CVSSLDSGTDTQYF. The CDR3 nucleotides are TGTGTCAGCTCCCTAGATTCGGGCACAGATACGCAGTATTTT.

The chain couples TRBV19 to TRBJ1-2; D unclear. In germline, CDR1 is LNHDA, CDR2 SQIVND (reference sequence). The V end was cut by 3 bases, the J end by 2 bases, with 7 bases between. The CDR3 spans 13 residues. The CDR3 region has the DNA TGTGCCAGTAGTATTTACGCGAACTATGGCTACACCTTC. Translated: CASSIYANYGYTF. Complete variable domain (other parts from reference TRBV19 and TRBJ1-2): DGGITQSPKYLFRKEGQNVTLSCEQNLNHDAMYWYRQDPGQGLRLIYYSQIVNDFQKGDIAEGYSVSREKKESFPLTVTSAQKNPTAFYLCASSIYANYGYTFGSGTRLTVV.

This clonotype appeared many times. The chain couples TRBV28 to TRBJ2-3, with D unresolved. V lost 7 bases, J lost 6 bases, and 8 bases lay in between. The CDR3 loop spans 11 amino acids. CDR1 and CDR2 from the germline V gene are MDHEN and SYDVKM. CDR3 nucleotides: TGTGCCAGCACTCTGGGGGATACGCAGTATTTT. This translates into CASTLGDTQYF.

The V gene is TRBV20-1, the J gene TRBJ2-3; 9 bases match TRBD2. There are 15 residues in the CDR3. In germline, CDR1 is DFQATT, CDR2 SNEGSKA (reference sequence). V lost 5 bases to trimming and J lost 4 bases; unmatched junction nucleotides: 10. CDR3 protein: CSAYGPSGIADTQYF. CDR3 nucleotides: TGCAGTGCTTACGGGCCTAGCGGGATCGCAGATACGCAGTATTTT.

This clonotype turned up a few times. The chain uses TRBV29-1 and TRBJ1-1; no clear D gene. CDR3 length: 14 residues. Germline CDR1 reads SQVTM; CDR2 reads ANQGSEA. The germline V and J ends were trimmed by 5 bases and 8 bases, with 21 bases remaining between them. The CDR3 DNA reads TGCAGCGTTCACCCCCTAACCTTGAAGGAGGAAGCTTTCTTT. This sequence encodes CSVHPLTLKEEAFF.

CDR3 sequence: CASSPDIAGGANEQFF. CDR3 DNA: TGTGCCAGCAGCCCAGACATAGCGGGGGGAGCCAATGAGCAGTTCTTC. The chain couples TRBV7-2 to TRBJ2-1, with 10 bases identical to TRBD2. V lost 5 bases and J lost 6; bases outside the gene matches: 10. This CDR3 is 16 amino acids long. Germline CDR1 and CDR2: SGHTA and FQGNSA.

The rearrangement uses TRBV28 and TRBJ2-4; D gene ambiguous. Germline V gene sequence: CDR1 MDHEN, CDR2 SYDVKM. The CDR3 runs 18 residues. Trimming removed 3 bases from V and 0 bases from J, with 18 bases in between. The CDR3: CASSLYFRTDLAKNIQYF. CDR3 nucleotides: TGTGCCAGCAGTTTGTACTTCCGGACGGACCTAGCCAAAAACATTCAGTACTTC.